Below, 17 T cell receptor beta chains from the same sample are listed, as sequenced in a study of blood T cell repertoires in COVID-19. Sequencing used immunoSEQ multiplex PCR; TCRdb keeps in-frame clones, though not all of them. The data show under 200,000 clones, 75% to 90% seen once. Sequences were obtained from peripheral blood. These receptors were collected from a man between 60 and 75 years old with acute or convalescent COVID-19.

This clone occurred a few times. CDR3 sequence (DNA): TGCAGCGCCGGGACAACGAACACTGAAGCTTTCTTT. This translates into CSAGTTNTEAFF. This chain joins TRBV29-1 and TRBJ1-1, with TRBD1 as a possible D gene (6 bases). The V and J ends lost 7 bases and 1 base respectively, with 10 bases between them. CDR3 size: 12 residues. CDR1 SQVTM and CDR2 ANQGSEA come from the germline V gene. Full variable domain (rest looked up from reference TRBV29-1 and TRBJ1-1): SAVISQKPSRDICQRGTSLTIQCQVDSQVTMMFWYRQQPGQSLTLIATANQGSEATYESGFVIDKFPISRPNLTFSTLTVSNMSPEDSSIYLCSAGTTNTEAFFGQGTRLTVV.

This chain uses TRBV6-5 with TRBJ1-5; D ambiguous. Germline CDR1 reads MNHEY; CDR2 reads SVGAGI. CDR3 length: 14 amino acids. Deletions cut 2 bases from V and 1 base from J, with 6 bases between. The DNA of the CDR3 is TGTGCCAGCAGTTACGGCAAAAGCAATCAGCCCCAGCATTTT. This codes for CASSYGKSNQPQHF.

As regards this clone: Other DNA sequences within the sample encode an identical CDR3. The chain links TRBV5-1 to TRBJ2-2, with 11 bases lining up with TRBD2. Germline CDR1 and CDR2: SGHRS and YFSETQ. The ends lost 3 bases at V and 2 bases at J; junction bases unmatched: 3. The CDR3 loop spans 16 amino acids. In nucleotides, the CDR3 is TGCGCCAGCAGCTCCCTAGCGGGAGGCAACACCGGGGAGCTGTTTTTT. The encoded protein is CASSSLAGGNTGELFF.

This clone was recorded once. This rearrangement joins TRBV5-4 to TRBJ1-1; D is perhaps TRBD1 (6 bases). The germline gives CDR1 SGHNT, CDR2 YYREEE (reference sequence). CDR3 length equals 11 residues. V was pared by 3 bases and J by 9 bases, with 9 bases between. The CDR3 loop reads CASSSDSKAFF. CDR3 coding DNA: TGTGCCAGCAGCTCGGACAGCAAAGCTTTCTTT.

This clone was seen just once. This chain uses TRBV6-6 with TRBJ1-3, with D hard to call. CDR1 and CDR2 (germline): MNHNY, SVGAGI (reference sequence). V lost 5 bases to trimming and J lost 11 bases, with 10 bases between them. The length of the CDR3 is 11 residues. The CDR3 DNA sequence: TGTGCCAGCAGTCCCTCACGGGCCATATATTTT. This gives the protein CASSPSRAIYF.

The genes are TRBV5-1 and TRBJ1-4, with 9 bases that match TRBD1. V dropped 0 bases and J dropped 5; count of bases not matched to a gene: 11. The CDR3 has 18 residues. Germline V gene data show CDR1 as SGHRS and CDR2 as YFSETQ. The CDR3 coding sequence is TGCGCCAGCAGCTTGGGGACAGGGGCAGTAAAGTGGAATGAAAAACTGTTTTTT. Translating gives CASSLGTGAVKWNEKLFF.

The CDR3 spells CASRAGTRDTGELFF. CDR3 DNA sequence: TGTGCCAGCAGGGCCGGGACTAGGGACACCGGGGAGCTGTTTTTT. V and J are TRBV2 and TRBJ2-2; TRBD2 matches 8 bases. Per the germline V gene, CDR1 is SNHLY and CDR2 is FYNNEI. Trimming took 6 bases from V and 3 from J; bases not matched to a gene: 6. The CDR3 spans 15 residues.

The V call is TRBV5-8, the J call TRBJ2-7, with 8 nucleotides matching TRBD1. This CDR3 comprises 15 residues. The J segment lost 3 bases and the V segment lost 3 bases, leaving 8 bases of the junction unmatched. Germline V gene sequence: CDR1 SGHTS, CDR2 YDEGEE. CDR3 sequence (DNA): TGTGCCAGCAGCTGGGGCGGTGGACAGGGCTACGAGCAGTACTTC. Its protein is CASSWGGGQGYEQYF.

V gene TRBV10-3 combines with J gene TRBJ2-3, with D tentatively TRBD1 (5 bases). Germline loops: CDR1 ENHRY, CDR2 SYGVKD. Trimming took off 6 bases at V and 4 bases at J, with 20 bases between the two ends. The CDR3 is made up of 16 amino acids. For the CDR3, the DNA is TGTGCCATCAGCGCCCGACAGAATCAAGGGGCAGATACGCAGTATTTT. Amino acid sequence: CAISARQNQGADTQYF.

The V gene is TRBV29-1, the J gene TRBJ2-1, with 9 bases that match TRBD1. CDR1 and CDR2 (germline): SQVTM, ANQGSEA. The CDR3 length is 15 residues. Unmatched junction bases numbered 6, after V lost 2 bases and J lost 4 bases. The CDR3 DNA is TGCAGCGTTGAAAGGAGGGGACAGGGTTACAATGAGCAGTTCTTC. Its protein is CSVERRGQGYNEQFF.

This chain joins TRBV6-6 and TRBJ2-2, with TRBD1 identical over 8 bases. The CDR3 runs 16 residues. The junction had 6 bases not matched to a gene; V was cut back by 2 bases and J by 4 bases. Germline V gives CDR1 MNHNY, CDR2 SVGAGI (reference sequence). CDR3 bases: TGTGCCAGCAGTTACGGGGCAGGGGGCATCACCGGGGAGCTGTTTTTT. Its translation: CASSYGAGGITGELFF.

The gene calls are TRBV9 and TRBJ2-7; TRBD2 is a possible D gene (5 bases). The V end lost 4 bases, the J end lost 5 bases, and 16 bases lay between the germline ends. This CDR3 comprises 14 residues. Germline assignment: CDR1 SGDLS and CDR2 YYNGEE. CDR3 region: CASSLTSGVDEQYF. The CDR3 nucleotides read TGTGCCAGCAGCCTCACCTCCGGGGTCGACGAGCAGTACTTC.

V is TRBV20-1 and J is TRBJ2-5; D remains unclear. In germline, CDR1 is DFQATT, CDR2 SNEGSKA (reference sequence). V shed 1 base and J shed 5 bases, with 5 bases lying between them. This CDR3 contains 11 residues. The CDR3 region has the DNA TGCAGTGCTAGAGTTCGGGAGACCCAGTACTTC. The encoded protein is CSARVRETQYF.

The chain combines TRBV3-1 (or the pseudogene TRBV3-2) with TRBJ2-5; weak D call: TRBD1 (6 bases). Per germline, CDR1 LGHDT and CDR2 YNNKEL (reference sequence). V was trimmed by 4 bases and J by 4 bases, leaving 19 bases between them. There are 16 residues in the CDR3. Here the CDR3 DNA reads TGTGCCAGCAGCCCTCAACCAGGGGTGGGTGGAGAGACCCAGTACTTC. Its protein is CASSPQPGVGGETQYF.

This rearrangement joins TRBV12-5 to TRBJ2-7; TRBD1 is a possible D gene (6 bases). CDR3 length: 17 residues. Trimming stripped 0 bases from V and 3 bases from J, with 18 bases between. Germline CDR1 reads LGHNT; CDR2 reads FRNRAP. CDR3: CASGLVPLGQKDYEQYF. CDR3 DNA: TGTGCTAGTGGTTTGGTACCACTCGGACAGAAAGACTACGAGCAGTACTTC.

This CDR3 reads CASSLSFVTGPTDTQYF. The CDR3 DNA reads TGTGCCAGCAGTTTATCCTTCGTGACAGGCCCCACAGATACGCAGTATTTT. This sequence joins TRBV27 and TRBJ2-3; D is possibly TRBD1 (6 bases). CDR3 length: 17 residues. V lost 0 bases, J lost 2 bases, and 15 bases lay in between. Germline V lookup: CDR1 MNHEY, CDR2 SMNVEV (reference sequence).

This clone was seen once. The CDR3 is CASSLSGYGEAFF. The CDR3 DNA follows: TGTGCCAGCAGTTTATCTGGTTACGGTGAAGCTTTCTTT. J is TRBJ1-1 and V is TRBV27; D gene uncertain. Germline V gene data show CDR1 as MNHEY and CDR2 as SMNVEV (reference sequence). The CDR3 covers 13 residues. Deletions cut 0 bases from V and 7 bases from J, with 9 bases between.